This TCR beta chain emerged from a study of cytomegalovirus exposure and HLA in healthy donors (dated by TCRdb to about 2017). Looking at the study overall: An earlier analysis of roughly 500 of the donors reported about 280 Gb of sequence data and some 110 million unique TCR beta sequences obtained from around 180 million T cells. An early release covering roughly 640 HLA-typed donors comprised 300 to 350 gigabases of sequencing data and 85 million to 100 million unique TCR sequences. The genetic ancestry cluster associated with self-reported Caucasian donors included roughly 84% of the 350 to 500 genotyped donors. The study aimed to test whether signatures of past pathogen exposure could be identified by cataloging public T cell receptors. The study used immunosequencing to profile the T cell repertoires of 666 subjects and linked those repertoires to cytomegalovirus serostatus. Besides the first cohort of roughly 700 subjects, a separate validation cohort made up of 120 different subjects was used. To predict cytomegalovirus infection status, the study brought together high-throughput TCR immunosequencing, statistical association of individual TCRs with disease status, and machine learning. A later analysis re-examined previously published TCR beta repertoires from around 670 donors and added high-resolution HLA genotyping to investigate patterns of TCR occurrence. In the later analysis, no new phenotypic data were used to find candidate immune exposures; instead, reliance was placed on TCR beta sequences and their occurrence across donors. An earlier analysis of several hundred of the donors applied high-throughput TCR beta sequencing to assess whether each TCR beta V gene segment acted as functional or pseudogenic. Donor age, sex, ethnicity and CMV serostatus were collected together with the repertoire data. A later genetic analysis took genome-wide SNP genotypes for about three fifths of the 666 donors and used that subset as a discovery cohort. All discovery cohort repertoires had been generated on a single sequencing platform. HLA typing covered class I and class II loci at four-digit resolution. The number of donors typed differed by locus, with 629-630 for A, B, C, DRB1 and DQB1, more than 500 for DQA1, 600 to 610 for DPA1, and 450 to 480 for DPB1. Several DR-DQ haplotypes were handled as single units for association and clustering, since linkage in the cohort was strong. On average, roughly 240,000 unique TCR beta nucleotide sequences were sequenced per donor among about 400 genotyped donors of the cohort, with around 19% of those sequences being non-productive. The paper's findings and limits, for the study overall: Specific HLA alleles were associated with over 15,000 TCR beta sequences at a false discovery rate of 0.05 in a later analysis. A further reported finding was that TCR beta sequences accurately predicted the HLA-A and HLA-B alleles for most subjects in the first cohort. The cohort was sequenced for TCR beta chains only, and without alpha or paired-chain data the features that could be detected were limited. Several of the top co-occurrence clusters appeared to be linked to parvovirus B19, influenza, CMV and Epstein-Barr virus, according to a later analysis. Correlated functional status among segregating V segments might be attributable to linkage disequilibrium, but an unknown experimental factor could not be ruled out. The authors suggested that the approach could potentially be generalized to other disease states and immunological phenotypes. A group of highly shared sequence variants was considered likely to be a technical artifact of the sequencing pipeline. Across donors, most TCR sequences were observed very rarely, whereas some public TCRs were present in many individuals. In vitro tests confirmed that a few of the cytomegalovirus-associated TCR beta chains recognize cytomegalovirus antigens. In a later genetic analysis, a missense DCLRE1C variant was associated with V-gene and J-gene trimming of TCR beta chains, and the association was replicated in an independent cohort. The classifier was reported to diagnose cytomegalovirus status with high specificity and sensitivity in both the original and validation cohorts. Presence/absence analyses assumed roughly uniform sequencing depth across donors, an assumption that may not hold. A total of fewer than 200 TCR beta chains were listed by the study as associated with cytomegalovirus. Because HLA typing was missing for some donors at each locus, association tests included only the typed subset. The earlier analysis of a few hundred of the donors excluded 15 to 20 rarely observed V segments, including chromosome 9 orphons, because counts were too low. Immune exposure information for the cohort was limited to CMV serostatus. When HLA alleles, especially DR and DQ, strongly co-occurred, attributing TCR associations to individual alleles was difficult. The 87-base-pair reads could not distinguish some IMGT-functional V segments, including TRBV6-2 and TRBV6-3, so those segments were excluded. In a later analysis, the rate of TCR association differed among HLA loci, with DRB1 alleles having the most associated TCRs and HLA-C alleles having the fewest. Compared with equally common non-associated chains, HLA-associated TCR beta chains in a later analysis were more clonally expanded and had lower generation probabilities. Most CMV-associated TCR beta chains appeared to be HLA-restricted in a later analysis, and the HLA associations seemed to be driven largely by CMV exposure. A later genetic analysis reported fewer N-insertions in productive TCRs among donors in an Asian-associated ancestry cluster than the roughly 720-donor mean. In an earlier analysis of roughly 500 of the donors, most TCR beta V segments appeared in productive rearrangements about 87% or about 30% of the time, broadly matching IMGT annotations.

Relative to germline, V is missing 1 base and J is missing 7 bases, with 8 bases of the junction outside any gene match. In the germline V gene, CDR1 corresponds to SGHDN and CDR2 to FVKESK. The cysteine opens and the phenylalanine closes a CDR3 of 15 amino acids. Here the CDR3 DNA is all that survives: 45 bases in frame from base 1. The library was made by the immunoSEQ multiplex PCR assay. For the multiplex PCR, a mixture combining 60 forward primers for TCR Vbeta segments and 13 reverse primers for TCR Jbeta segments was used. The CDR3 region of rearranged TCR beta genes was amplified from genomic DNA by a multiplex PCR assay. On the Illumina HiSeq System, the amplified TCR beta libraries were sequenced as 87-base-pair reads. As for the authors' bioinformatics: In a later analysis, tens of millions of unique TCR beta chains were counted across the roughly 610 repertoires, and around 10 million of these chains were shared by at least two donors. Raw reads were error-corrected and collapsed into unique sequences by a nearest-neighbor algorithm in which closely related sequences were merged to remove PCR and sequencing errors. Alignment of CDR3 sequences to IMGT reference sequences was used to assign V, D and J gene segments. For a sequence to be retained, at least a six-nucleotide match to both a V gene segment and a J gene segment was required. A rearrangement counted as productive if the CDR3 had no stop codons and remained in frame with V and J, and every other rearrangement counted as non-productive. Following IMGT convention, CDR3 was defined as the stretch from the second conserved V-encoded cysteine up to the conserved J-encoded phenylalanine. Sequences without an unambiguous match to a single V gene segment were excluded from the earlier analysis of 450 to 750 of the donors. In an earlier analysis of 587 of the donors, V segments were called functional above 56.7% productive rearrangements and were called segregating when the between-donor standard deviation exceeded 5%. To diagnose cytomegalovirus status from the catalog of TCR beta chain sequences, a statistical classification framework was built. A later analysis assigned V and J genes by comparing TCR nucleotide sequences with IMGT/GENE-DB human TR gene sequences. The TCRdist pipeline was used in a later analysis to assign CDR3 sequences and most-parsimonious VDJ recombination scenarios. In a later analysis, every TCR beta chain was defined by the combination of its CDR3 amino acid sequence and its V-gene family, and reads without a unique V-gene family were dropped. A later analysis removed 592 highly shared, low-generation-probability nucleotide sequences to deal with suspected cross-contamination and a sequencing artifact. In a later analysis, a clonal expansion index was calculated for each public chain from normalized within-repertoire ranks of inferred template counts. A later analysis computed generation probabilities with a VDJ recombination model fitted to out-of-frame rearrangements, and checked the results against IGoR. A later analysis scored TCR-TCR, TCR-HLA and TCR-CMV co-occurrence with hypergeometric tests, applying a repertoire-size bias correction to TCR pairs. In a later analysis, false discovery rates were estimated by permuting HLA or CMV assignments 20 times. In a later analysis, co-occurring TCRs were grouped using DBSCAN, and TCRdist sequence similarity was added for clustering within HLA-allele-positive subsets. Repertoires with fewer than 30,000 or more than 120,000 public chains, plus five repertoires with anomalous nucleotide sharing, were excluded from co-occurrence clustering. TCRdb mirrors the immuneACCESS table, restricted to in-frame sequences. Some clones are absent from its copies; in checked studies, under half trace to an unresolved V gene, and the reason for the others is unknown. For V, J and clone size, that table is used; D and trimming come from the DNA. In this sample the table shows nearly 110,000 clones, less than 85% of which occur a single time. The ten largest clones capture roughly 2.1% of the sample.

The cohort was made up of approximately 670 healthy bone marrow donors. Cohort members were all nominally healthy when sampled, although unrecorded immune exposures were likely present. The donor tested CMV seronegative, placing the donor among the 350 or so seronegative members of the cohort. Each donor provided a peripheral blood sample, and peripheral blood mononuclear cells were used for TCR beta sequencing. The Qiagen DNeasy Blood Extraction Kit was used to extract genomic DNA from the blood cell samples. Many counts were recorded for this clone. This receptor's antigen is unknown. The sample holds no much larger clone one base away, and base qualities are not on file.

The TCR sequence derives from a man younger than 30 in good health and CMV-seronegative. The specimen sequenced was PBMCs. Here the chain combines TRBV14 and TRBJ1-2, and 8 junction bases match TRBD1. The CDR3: CASSQAGSGGAGYTF. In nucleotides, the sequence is TGTGCCAGCAGCCAAGCCGGCTCAGGGGGCGCTGGCTACACCTTC.